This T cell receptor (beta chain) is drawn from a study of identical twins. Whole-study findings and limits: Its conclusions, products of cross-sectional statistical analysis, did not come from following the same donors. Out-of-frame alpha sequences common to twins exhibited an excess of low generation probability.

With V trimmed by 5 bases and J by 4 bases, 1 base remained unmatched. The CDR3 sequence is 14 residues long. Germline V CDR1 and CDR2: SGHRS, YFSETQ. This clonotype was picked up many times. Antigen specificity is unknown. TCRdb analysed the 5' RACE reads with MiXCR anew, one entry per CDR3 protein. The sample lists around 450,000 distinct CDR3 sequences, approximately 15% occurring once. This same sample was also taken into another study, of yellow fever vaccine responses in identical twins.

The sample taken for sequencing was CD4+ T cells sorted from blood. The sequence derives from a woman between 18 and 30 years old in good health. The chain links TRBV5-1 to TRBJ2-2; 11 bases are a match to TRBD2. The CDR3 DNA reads TGCGCCAGCAGGACTAGCGGGGTCACCGGGGAGCTGTTTTTT. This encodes CASRTSGVTGELFF.